These T cell receptor beta chains were read from a single sample in a study of T cells in Graves' hyperthyroidism and ophthalmopathy. TCRdb re-called the multiplex PCR reads through MiXCR, storing one row per CDR3 protein. The sample contains roughly 300,000 distinct CDR3 sequences, 25% to 30% of which appear only once. The sample comprised blood. Source of these receptors: a man aged 40-49 years with Graves' hyperthyroidism that later progressed to Graves' ophthalmopathy. Each CDR3 is given with its conserved first and last residue. A D gene is named only where the DNA matches it firmly. Part of the rows lack a size; the others show once, few, many or a class for expanded clones.

CAAAIRGNTEAFF	TGTGCCGCGGCAATTAGGGGGAACACTGAAGCTTTCTTT	TRBV28	TRBJ1-1	-	-	13
CASSPPFTGQGKEPQHF	TGTGCCAGCAGTCCACCCTTTACTGGACAGGGGAAAGAGCCCCAGCATTTT	TRBV28	TRBJ1-5	many	TRBD1	17
CASKQEGWPNQPQHF	TGTGCCAGCAAACAGGAGGGTTGGCCTAATCAGCCCCAGCATTTT	TRBV19	TRBJ1-5	many	-	15
CATSRKPNPGNDEQYF	TGTGCCACCAGCAGGAAACCCAATCCAGGGAACGACGAGCAGTACTTC	TRBV15	TRBJ2-7	many	-	16
CASSFETGGRYTF	TGTGCCAGCAGTTTCGAGACAGGGGGACGCTACACCTTC	TRBV28	TRBJ1-2	-	TRBD1	13
CASTTNEQYF	TGTGCCAGTACCACTAACGAGCAGTACTTC	TRBV19	TRBJ2-7	many	-	10
CASSALAASSYEQYF	TGTGCCAGTAGTGCACTAGCGGCGAGCTCCTACGAGCAGTACTTC	TRBV19	TRBJ2-7	many	TRBD2	15
CSVDRTDDEETQYF	TGCAGCGTTGACCGGACCGATGATGAAGAGACCCAGTACTTC	TRBV29-1	TRBJ2-5	many	-	14
CASSYSGQAYGYTF	TGTGCCAGCAGTTACTCGGGACAGGCCTATGGCTACACCTTC	TRBV6-5	TRBJ1-2	many	TRBD1	14
CASRTGDYGYTF	TGTGCCAGCAGGACAGGGGATTATGGCTACACCTTC	TRBV12-3/TRBV12-4	TRBJ1-2	many	TRBD1	12
CASSLRPVAQETQHF	TGTGCCAGCAGCTTAAGACCGGTAGCTCAAGAGACCCAGCACTTC	TRBV13	TRBJ2-5	many	-	15
CASSPGWTAGTGELFF	TGCGCCAGCAGCCCTGGTTGGACAGCAGGCACCGGGGAGCTGTTTTTT	TRBV4-1	TRBJ2-2	many	-	16
CASTPGLAGGGEQYF	TGTGCCAGCACACCGGGACTAGCGGGAGGGGGCGAGCAGTACTTC	TRBV2	TRBJ2-7	-	TRBD2	15
CASSGEDSYEQYF	TGTGCCAGCAGTGGGGAGGACTCCTACGAGCAGTACTTC	TRBV2	TRBJ2-7	many	-	13
CSVDHQGTHYNEQFF	TGCAGCGTTGATCATCAGGGGACTCACTACAATGAGCAGTTCTTC	TRBV29-1	TRBJ2-1	many	-	15
CASSLKPGAYSNQPQHF	TGTGCCAGCAGTCTAAAACCTGGGGCGTATAGCAATCAGCCCCAGCATTTT	TRBV2	TRBJ1-5	-	-	17
CASSTRVDQPQHF	TGTGCCAGCAGTACAAGGGTGGACCAGCCCCAGCATTTT	TRBV6-1	TRBJ1-5	few	-	13
CASGGLVGTGELFF	TGTGCCAGCGGGGGGCTCGTTGGCACCGGGGAGCTGTTTTTT	TRBV2	TRBJ2-2	many	-	14
CATKNPYEQYF	TGTGCCACTAAGAACCCCTACGAGCAGTACTTC	TRBV6-2/TRBV6-3	TRBJ2-7	-	-	11
CASTGQFGELFF	TGTGCCAGCACCGGACAGTTCGGGGAGCTGTTTTTT	TRBV6-1	TRBJ2-2	-	-	12
CASSQLSTDTQYF	TGCGCCAGCAGCCAGCTGTCAACAGATACGCAGTATTTT	TRBV4-3	TRBJ2-3	once	-	13
CSVEDLSEGKNIQYF	TGCAGCGTTGAAGATCTGTCGGAGGGCAAAAACATTCAGTACTTC	TRBV29-1	TRBJ2-4	-	-	15
CASSGTVGADRTSGNTIYF	TGTGCCAGCAGTGGGACCGTGGGGGCGGACAGAACTTCTGGAAACACCATATATTTT	TRBV6-4	TRBJ1-3	many	-	19
CAWSVDSQETQYF	TGTGCCTGGAGTGTTGACAGCCAAGAGACCCAGTACTTC	TRBV30	TRBJ2-5	few	-	13
CASSSSSGNGYTF	TGTGCCAGCAGCTCAAGCTCTGGGAATGGCTACACCTTC	TRBV4-2	TRBJ1-2	many	-	13
CASSTRTGTPSYEQYF	TGTGCCAGCAGTACACGGACAGGGACACCTTCCTACGAGCAGTACTTC	TRBV6-1	TRBJ2-7	-	TRBD1	16
CASSRQGTDTEAFF	TGTGCCAGCAGTAGACAGGGCACGGACACTGAAGCTTTCTTT	TRBV2	TRBJ1-1	many	TRBD1	14
CATNRDRGHLNTEAFF	TGTGCCACCAACCGGGACAGGGGACACCTGAACACTGAAGCTTTCTTT	TRBV24-1	TRBJ1-1	many	TRBD1	16
CASSLLTTPYGYTF	TGCGCCAGCAGCTTACTGACGACACCCTATGGCTACACCTTC	TRBV5-1	TRBJ1-2	many	-	14